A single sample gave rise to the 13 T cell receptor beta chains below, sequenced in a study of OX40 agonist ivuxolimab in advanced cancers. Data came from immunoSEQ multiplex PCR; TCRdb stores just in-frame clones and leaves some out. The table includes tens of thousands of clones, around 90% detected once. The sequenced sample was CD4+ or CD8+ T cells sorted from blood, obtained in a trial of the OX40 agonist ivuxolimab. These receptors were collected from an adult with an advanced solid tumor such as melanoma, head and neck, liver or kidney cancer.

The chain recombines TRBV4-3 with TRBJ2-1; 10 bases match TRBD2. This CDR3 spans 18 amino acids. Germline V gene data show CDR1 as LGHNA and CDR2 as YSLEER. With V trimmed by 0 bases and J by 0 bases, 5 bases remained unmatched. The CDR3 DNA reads TGCGCCAGCAGCCAAGAATGGACTAGCGGATACTCCTACAATGAGCAGTTCTTC. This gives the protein CASSQEWTSGYSYNEQFF.

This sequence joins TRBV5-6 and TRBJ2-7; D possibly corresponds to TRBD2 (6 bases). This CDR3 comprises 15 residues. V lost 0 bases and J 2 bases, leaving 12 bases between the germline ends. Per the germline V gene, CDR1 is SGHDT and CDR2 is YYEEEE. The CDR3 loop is CASSLGGIPTYEQYV. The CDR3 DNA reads TGTGCCAGCAGCTTGGGCGGGATTCCAACCTACGAGCAGTACGTC.

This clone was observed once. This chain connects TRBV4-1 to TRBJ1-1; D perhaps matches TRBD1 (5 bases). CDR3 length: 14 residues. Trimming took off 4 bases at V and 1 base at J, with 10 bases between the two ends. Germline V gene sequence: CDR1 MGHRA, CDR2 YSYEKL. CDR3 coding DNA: TGCGCCAGCAGCCTGGTCGACAGGAACACTGAAGCTTTCTTT. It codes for CASSLVDRNTEAFF.

DNA of the CDR3: TGTGCCAGCAGCTTGGGGACAGGGGGGCCCGGGGAGCTGTTTTTT. Amino acid sequence: CASSLGTGGPGELFF. V gene TRBV5-4 combines with J gene TRBJ2-2; 10 positions match TRBD1. V trimming: 0 bases; J trimming: 6 bases; junction bases outside the gene matches: 2. The CDR3 covers 15 residues. The germline CDR1 and CDR2 sequences are SGHNT and YYREEE (reference sequence). Variable domain in full (rest from reference TRBV5-4 and TRBJ2-2): ETGVTQSPTHLIKTRGQQVTLRCSSQSGHNTVSWYQQALGQGPQFIFQYYREEENGRGNFPPRFSGLQFPNYSSELNVNALELDDSALYLCASSLGTGGPGELFFGEGSRLTVL.

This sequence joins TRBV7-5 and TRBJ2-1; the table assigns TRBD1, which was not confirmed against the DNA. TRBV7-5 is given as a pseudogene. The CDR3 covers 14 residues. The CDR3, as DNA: TGTGTCAGAAGCTGGCCTATCCAGGGAAATGAGCAGTTCTTC. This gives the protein CVRSWPIQGNEQFF.

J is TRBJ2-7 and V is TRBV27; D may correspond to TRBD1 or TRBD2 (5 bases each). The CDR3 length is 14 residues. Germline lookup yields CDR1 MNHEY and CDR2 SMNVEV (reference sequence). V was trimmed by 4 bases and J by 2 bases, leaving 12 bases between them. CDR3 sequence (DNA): TGTGCCAGCAGTTACCGGGACCGGACCTACGAGCAGTACTTC. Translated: CASSYRDRTYEQYF.

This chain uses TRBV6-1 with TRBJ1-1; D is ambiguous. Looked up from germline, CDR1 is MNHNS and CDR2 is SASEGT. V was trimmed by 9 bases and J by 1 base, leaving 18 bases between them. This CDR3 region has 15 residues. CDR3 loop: CASILYGFGNTEAFF. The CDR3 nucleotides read TGTGCCAGTATTTTGTACGGATTTGGGAACACTGAAGCTTTCTTT.

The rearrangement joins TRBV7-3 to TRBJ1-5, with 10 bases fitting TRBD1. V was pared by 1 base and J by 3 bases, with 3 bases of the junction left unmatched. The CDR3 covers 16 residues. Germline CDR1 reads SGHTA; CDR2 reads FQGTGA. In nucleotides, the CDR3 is TGTGCCAGCAGCTTAAGACAGGGGGCAAACAATCAGCCCCAGCATTTT. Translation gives CASSLRQGANNQPQHF.

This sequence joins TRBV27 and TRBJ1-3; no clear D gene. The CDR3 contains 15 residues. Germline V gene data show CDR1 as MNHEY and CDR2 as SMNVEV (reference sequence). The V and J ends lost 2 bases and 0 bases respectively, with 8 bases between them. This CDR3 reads CASSLGGYSGNTIYF. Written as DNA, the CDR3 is TGTGCCAGCAGTTTAGGCGGATACTCTGGAAACACCATATATTTT.

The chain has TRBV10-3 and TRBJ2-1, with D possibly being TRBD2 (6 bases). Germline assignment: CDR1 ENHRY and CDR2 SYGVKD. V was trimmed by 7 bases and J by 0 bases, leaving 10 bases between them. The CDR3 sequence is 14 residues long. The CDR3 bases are TGTGCCATCACCCCCGGGAGCTCCTACAATGAGCAGTTCTTC. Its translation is CAITPGSSYNEQFF.

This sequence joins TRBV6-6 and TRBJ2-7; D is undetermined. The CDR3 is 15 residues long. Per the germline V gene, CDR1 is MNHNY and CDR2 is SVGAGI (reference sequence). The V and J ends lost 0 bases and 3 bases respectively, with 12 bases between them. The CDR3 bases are TGTGCCAGCAGTTACTCGGGTTCGGGTCTCTACGAGCAGTACGTC. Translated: CASSYSGSGLYEQYV.

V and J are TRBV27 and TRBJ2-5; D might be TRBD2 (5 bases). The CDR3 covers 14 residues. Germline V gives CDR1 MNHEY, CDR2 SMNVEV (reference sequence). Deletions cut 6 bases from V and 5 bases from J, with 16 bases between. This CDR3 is CASSERASGETQYF. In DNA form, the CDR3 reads TGTGCCAGCAGCGAAAGGGCGTCGGGGGAGACCCAGTACTTC.

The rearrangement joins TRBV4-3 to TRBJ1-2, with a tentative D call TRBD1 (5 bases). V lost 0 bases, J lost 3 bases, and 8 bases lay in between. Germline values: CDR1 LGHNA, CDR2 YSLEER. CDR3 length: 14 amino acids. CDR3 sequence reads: CASSQDRGDYGYTF. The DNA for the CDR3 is TGCGCCAGCAGCCAAGATAGAGGGGACTATGGCTACACCTTC.